This T cell receptor (beta chain) is from a study of blood T cells in healthy people across ages. General observations from the study: Investigators treated diversity estimates from one million T cells as underestimates.

The second PCR ran about 6 to 11 cycles with a sample-barcoded 5' primer and J-beta primers. TCRdb processed the 5' RACE reads anew with MiXCR; each CDR3 protein has one entry. The sample includes 590,000 or so distinct CDR3 sequences, approximately 30% seen only once; the top ten take around 14%. This clonotype was counted between two and nine times. Its specificity is unknown. The CDR3 runs to 12 residues. Looked up from germline, CDR1 is SQVTM and CDR2 is ANQGSEA. The V gene lost 4 bases and the J gene lost 2 bases, with 9 bases spanning the gap. Sequencing was carried out using blood. This receptor was taken from an elderly woman in good health. This rearrangement joins TRBV29-1 to TRBJ2-7; D possibly corresponds to TRBD1 (6 bases). The CDR3 protein is CSVGGQAYEQYF. The CDR3 bases are TGCAGCGTTGGGGGACAAGCCTACGAGCAGTACTTC.